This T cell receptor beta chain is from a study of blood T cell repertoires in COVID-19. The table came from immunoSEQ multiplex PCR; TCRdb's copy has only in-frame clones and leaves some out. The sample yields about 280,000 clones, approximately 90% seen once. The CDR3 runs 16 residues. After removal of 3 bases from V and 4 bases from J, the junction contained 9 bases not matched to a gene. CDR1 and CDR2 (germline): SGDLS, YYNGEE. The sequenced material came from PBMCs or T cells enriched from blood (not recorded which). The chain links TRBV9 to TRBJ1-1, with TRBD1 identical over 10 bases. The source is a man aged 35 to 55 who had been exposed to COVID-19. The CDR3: CASSGRQGAGGTEAFF. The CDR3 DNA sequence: TGTGCCAGCAGCGGACGACAGGGGGCAGGTGGCACTGAAGCTTTCTTT.